Presented here are 9 T cell receptor beta chains from one specimen sequenced in a study of T cell responses to AZD1222 COVID-19 vaccine. Produced via immunoSEQ multiplex PCR; TCRdb's table is partial and in-frame only. The table records approximately 110,000 clones, approximately 85% of them present only once. Material: peripheral blood, obtained 28 days after the second AZD1222 dose. These receptors originate from an adult who received the AZD1222 COVID-19 vaccine.

The DNA for the CDR3 is TGTGCCAGCAGCTCCCAGGGCCTGAACACTGAAGCTTTCTTT. It translates to CASSSQGLNTEAFF. The chain couples TRBV7-2 to TRBJ1-1; tentative D call: TRBD1 (5 bases). The CDR3 contains 14 residues. Germline V gene lookup returns CDR1 SGHTA and CDR2 FQGNSA. Trimming removed 4 bases at V and 0 bases at J, with 9 bases between.

DNA of the CDR3: TGTGCCTGTCACCCGGGACAGGGGGCAAGCAACATTCAGTACTTC. Its translation: CACHPGQGASNIQYF. The rearrangement uses TRBV30 and TRBJ2-4; TRBD1 matches 12 bases. Germline V lookup: CDR1 GTSNPN, CDR2 SVGIG (reference sequence). Trimming cost V 6 bases and J 7 bases; bases outside gene matches: 10. The CDR3 loop spans 15 amino acids.

The gene calls are TRBV5-1 and TRBJ2-4, with 9 bases fitting TRBD1. Germline V CDR1 and CDR2: SGHRS, YFSETQ. V lost 4 bases to trimming and J lost 1 base; unmatched junction nucleotides: 9. This CDR3 has 17 amino acids. The CDR3 reads CASSPQTGGLAKNIQYF. CDR3 coding DNA: TGCGCCAGCAGCCCCCAGACAGGGGGGTTGGCCAAAAACATTCAGTACTTC.

This chain connects TRBV5-6 to TRBJ2-2; D is unclear. CDR3 length: 12 residues. Germline assignment: CDR1 SGHDT and CDR2 YYEEEE. Trimming removed 1 base at V and 7 bases at J, with 5 bases between. CDR3 sequence: CASSLWVGELFF. For the CDR3, the DNA is TGTGCCAGCAGCTTGTGGGTCGGGGAGCTGTTTTTT.

The chain uses TRBV9 and TRBJ1-3; D uncertain. This CDR3 spans 16 amino acids. Germline CDR1 and CDR2: SGDLS and YYNGEE. Trimming removed 1 base from V and 0 bases from J, with 11 bases in between. CDR3 loop: CASSVNSLGSGNTIYF. The CDR3 DNA is TGTGCCAGCAGCGTAAACAGCTTGGGCTCTGGAAACACCATATATTTT.

This chain connects TRBV6-5 to TRBJ1-5; tentative D call: TRBD1 (5 bases). V was trimmed by 6 bases and J by 5 bases, leaving 8 bases between them. CDR3 length equals 12 residues. The germline V gene encodes CDR1 MNHEY and CDR2 SVGAGI. The chain's CDR3 is CASRGTDQPQHF. For the CDR3, the DNA is TGTGCCAGCAGAGGGACGGATCAGCCCCAGCATTTT.

The chain carries TRBV7-3 and TRBJ1-1; D perhaps matches TRBD1 (5 bases). Germline V gene data show CDR1 as SGHTA and CDR2 as FQGTGA. The CDR3 extends over 16 amino acids. Trimming pared 1 base from V and 2 bases from J, leaving 14 bases between. CDR3 in DNA: TGTGCCAGCAGCTTAAGTGGGACCCACGTCAACACTGAAGCTTTCTTT. Translating gives CASSLSGTHVNTEAFF.

The rearrangement links TRBV3-1 (or the pseudogene TRBV3-2) to TRBJ1-1, with no clear D. Germline lookup yields CDR1 LGHDT and CDR2 YNNKEL (reference sequence). V gave up 0 bases and J gave up 3 bases, with 11 bases separating them. CDR3 length: 15 residues. The CDR3 DNA reads TGTGCCAGCAGCCAAGATCGCACCTTGGACACTGAAGCTTTCTTT. Amino acid sequence: CASSQDRTLDTEAFF.

CDR3 DNA sequence: TGTGCCAGCAGCCCACGCACTCCTAGCGCGAGGAGCACCGGGGAGCTGTTTTTT. Translating gives CASSPRTPSARSTGELFF. V usage is TRBV3-1 (or the pseudogene TRBV3-2) and J usage is TRBJ2-2, with a tentative D call TRBD2 (6 bases). V lost 4 bases to trimming and J lost 4 bases, with 22 bases between them. CDR3 size: 18 residues. The germline V gene encodes CDR1 LGHDT and CDR2 YNNKEL (reference sequence).